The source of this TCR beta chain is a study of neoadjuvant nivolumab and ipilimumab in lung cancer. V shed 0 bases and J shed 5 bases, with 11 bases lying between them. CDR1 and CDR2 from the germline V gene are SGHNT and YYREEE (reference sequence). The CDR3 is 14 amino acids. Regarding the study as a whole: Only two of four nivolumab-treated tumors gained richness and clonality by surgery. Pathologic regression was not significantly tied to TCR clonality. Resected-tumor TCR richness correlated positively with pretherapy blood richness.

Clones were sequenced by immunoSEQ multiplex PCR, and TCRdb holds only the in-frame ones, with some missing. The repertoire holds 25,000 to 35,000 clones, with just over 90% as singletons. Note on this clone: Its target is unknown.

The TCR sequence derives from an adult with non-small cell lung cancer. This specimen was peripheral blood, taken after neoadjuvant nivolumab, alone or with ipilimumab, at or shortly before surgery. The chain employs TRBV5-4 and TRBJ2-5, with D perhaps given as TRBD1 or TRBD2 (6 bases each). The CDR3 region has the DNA TGTGCCAGCAGCTTGGCGGGGGCGGCGGAGACCCAGTACTTC. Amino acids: CASSLAGAAETQYF.